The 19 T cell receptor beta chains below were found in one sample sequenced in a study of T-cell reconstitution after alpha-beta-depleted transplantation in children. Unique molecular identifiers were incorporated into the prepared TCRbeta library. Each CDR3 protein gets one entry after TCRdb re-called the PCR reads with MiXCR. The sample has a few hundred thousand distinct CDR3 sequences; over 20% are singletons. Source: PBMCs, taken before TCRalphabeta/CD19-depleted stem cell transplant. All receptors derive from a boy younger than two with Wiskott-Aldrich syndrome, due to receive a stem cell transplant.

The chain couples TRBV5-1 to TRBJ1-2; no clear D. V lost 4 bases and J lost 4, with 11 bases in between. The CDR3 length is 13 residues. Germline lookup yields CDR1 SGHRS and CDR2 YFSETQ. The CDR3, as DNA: TGCGCCAGCAGCCCCGACCTGTCCTATGGCTACACCTTC. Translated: CASSPDLSYGYTF.

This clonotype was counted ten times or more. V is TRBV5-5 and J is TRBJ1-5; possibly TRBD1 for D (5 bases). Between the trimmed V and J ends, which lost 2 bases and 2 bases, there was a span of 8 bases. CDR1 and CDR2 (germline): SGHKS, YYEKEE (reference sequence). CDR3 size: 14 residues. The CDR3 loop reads CASSLKGGNQPQHF. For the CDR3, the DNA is TGTGCCAGCAGCTTAAAAGGGGGCAATCAGCCCCAGCATTTT.

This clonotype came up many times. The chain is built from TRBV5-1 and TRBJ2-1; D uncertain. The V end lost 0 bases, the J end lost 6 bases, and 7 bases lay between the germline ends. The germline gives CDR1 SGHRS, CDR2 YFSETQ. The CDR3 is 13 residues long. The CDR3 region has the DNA TGCGCCAGCAGCTTGGCTTTCTTCAATGAGCAGTTCTTC. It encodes CASSLAFFNEQFF.

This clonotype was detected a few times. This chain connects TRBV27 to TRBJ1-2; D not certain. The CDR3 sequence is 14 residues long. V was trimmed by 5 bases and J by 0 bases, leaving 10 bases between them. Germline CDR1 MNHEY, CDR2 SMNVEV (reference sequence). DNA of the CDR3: TGTGCCAGCAGTCCGACGGCGGCTAACTATGGCTACACCTTC. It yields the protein CASSPTAANYGYTF.

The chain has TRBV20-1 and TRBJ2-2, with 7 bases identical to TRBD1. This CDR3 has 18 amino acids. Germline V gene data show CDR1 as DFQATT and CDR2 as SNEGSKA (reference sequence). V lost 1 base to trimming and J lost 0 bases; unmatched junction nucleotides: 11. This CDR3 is CSARGQGDSSANTGELFF. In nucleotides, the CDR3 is TGCAGTGCTAGAGGCCAGGGGGACAGCTCCGCGAACACCGGGGAGCTGTTTTTT.

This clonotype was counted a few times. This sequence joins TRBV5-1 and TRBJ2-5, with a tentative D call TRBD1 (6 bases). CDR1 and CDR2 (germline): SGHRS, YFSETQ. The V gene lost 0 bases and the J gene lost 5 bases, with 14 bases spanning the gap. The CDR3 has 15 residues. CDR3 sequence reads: CASSLEQGRRETQYF. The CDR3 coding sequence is TGCGCCAGCAGCTTGGAACAGGGTCGGAGGGAGACCCAGTACTTC. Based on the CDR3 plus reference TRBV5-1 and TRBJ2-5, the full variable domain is KAGVTQTPRYLIKTRGQQVTLSCSPISGHRSVSWYQQTPGQGLQFLFEYFSETQRNKGNFPGRFSGRQFSNSRSEMNVSTLELGDSALYLCASSLEQGRRETQYFGPGTRLLVL.

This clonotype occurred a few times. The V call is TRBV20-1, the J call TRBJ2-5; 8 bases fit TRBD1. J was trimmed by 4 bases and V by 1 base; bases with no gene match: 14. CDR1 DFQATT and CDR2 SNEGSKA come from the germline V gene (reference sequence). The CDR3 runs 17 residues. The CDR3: CSARARTGGFQRETQYF. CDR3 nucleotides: TGCAGTGCTAGAGCCAGAACAGGGGGATTCCAGCGAGAGACCCAGTACTTC.

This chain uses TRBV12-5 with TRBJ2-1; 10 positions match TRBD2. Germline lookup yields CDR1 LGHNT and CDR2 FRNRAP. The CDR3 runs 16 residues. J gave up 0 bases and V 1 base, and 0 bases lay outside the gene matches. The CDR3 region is CASGLGLAGSYNEQFF. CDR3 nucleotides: TGTGCTAGTGGTTTGGGACTAGCGGGCTCCTACAATGAGCAGTTCTTC.

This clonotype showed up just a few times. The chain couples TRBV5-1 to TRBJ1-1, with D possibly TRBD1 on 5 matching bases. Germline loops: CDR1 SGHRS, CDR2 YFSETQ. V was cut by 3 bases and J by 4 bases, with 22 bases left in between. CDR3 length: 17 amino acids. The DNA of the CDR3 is TGCGCCAGCAGCTCAGGACAAGCCCTTGTGGTGGGCACTGAAGCTTTCTTT. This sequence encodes CASSSGQALVVGTEAFF.

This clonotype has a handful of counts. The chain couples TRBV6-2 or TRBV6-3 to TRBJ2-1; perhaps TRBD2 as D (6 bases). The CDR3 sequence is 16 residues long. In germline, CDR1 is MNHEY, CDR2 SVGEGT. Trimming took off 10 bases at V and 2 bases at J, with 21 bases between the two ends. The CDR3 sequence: CATQSPAGNTYNEQFF. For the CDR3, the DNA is TGTGCCACCCAGTCCCCAGCGGGTAATACCTACAATGAGCAGTTCTTC.

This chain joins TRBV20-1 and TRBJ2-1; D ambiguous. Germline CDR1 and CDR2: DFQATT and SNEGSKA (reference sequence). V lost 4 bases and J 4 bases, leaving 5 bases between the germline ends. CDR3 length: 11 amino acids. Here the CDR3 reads CSAMPYNEQFF. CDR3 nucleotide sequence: TGCAGTGCTATGCCTTACAATGAGCAGTTCTTC.

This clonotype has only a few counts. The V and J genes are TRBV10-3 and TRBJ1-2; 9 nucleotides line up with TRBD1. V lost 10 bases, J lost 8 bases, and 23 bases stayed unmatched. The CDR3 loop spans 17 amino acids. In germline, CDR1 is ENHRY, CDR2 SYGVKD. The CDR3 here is CATYPVGTGKSVGGYTF. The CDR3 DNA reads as TGTGCCACCTATCCTGTCGGGACAGGGAAGTCGGTGGGGGGCTACACCTTC.

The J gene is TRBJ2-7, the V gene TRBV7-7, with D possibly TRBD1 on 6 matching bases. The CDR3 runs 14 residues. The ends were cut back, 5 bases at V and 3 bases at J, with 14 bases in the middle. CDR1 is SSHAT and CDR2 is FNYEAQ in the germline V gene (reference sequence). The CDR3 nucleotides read TGTGCCAGCAGCCACGCAGGGGAAGACTACGAGCAGTACTTC. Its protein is CASSHAGEDYEQYF.

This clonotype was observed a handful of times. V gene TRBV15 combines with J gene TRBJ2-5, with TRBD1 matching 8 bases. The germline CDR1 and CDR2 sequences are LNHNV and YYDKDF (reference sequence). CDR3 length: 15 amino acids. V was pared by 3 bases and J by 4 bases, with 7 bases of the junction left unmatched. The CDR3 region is CATSSPDRGRETQYF. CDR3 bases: TGTGCCACCAGCAGTCCTGACAGGGGTCGAGAGACCCAGTACTTC.

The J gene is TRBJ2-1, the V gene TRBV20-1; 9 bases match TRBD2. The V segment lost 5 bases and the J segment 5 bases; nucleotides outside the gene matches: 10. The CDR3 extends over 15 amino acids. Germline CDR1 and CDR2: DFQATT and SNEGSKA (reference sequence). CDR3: CSAGPSGKRNNEQFF. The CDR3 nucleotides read TGCAGTGCTGGGCCTAGCGGGAAGAGAAACAATGAGCAGTTCTTC.

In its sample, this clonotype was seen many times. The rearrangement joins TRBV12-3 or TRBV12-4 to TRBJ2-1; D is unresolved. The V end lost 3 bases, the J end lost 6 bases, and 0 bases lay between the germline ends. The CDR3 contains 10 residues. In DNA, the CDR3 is TGTGCCAGCAGTTTCAATGAGCAGTTCTTC. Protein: CASSFNEQFF.

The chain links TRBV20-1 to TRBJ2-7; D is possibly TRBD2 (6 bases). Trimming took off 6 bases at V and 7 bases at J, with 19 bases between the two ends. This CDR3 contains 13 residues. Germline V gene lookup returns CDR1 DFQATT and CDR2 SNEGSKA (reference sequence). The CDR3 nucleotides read TGCAGTGCGTGGGGAGGTGGGAGAGAGGAGCAGTACTTC. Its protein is CSAWGGGREEQYF.

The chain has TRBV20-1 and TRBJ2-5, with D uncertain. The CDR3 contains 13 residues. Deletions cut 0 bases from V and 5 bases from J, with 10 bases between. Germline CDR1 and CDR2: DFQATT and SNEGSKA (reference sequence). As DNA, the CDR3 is TGCAGTGCTAGAGATATTACCCTCGAGACCCAGTACTTC. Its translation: CSARDITLETQYF.

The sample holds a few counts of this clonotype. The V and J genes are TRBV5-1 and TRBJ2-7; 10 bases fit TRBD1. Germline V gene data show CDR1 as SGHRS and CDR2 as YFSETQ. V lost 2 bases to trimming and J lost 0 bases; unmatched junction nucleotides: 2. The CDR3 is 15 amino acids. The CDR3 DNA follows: TGCGCCAGCAGCTTCGGACAGGGGGGCTCCTACGAGCAGTACTTC. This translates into CASSFGQGGSYEQYF.